This T cell receptor beta chain was identified during a study of blood T cell repertoires in COVID-19. Study context: Samples representing acute and convalescent COVID-19 were sourced from the United States, Italy and Spain. T cells, B-cell-depleted T cells, or PBMCs provided the cDNA or gDNA that served as material.

Per the authors' pipeline: Researchers report that nucleated cell counts were estimated from reference gene primer amplification. Assay used: immunoSEQ multiplex PCR; TCRdb lists only in-frame clones, some missing. The V and J calls and clone size are taken from that table; D and trimming were inferred from the DNA. The repertoire holds around 67,000 clones, around 87% seen once, with more than 7.5% in the top ten. Germline CDR1 reads SGHRS; CDR2 reads YFSETQ. The V and J ends lost 4 bases and 2 bases respectively, with 12 bases between them. The CDR3 runs 14 residues. This TCR was sampled from a man aged 50 or older with active COVID-19. The chain couples TRBV5-1 to TRBJ2-5; weak D call: TRBD1 (5 bases). The specimen sequenced was peripheral blood. The CDR3 region is CASSALTVQETQYF. The CDR3 DNA sequence: TGCGCCAGCAGCGCTTTGACAGTTCAAGAGACCCAGTACTTC.